This is a list of T cell receptor beta chains from one sample in a study of blood T cell repertoires in COVID-19. The method was immunoSEQ multiplex PCR; TCRdb's version includes in-frame clones alone and lacks a portion of them. The sample consists of about 190,000 clones, under 80% of them appearing once. The specimen was peripheral blood. The receptors were gathered from a woman aged 45-59 years with acute or convalescent COVID-19. Each CDR3 is given with its conserved first and last residue. The D gene is left open where the match is weak. The size entry is marked missing in some rows and otherwise reads once, few, many or a size class.

. . TRBJ2-2 TRBV7-2 CASSASQGSTGELFF TGTGCCAGCAGCGCCTCTCAGGGAAGCACCGGGGAGCTGTTTTTT
few . TRBJ1-2 TRBV5-1 CASSSGQHSGGYTF TGCGCCAGCAGCTCCGGACAGCACTCCGGAGGCTACACCTTC
. TRBD1 TRBJ1-2 TRBV27 CASSSLRTGPPKDGYTF TGTGCCAGCAGTTCTTTGAGGACAGGTCCACCCAAGGATGGCTACACCTTC
. TRBD1 TRBJ2-3 TRBV5-1 CASSLAGQGTDTQYF TGCGCCAGCAGCTTGGCTGGACAGGGAACAGATACGCAGTATTTT
. TRBD1 TRBJ2-2 TRBV18 CASSPQINNPGQGRRTGELFF TGTGCCAGCTCACCCCAAATCAATAATCCGGGACAGGGGCGTCGCACCGGGGAGCTGTTTTTT
once TRBD2 TRBJ2-7 TRBV5-1 CASSFTSGGAYEQYF TGCGCCAGCAGCTTCACATCGGGGGGAGCCTACGAGCAGTACTTC
. . TRBJ2-5 TRBV30 CAWSQGFQETQYF TGTGCCTGGAGTCAGGGGTTCCAAGAGACCCAGTACTTC
. TRBD1 TRBJ2-7 TRBV5-1 CASSIGQGGPYEQYF TGCGCCAGCAGCATAGGACAGGGCGGCCCCTACGAGCAGTACTTC
. TRBD1 TRBJ2-3 TRBV5-5 CASSLDRGIADTQYF TGTGCCAGCAGCTTGGACAGGGGGATCGCAGATACGCAGTATTTT
once TRBD2 TRBJ2-1 TRBV28 CASSLLAGVYEQFF TGTGCCAGCAGTTTACTAGCGGGAGTCTATGAGCAGTTCTTC
. TRBD2 TRBJ2-1 TRBV5-4 CASSPGLAGSNEQFF TGTGCCAGCAGCCCGGGACTAGCGGGGAGTAATGAGCAGTTCTTC
. TRBD1 TRBJ1-6 TRBV9 CASSPTRGSNSPLHF TGTGCCAGCAGCCCTACCAGGGGGAGTAATTCACCCCTCCACTTT
. . TRBJ2-7 TRBV5-1 CASSLQGQGYEQYF TGCGCCAGCAGCTTGCAGGGTCAGGGCTACGAGCAGTACTTC
. . TRBJ2-7 TRBV28 CASSDNPSYEQYF TGTGCCAGCTCGGACAACCCATCCTACGAGCAGTACTTC
. TRBD1 TRBJ1-1 TRBV7-2 CASSRQGSEAFF TGTGCCAGCAGCCGACAGGGATCTGAAGCTTTCTTT
few TRBD2 TRBJ2-7 TRBV30 CAWNSGTYEQYF TGTGCCTGGAACAGCGGGACCTACGAGCAGTACTTC
once TRBD1 TRBJ1-1 TRBV18 CASSLDRGPKMNTEAFF TGTGCCAGCTCTTTGGACAGGGGGCCTAAAATGAACACTGAAGCTTTCTTT
. TRBD2 TRBJ2-7 TRBV7-2 CASVSAGGPYEQYF TGTGCCAGTGTGTCCGCGGGAGGCCCCTACGAGCAGTACTTC
. TRBD2 TRBJ2-1 TRBV24-1 CATSDPGTSHEQFF TGTGCCACCAGTGATCCCGGGACTAGCCATGAGCAGTTCTTC
. . TRBJ2-5 TRBV3-1/TRBV3-2 CASSPSRGETQYF TGTGCCAGCAGCCCCTCGCGGGGAGAGACCCAGTACTTC
. . TRBJ2-5 TRBV14 CASSQGTGMGLETQYF TGTGCCAGCAGCCAAGGAACGGGGATGGGCTTGGAGACCCAGTACTTC
few . TRBJ1-3 TRBV5-5 CASSLEGAGVSGNTIYF TGTGCCAGCAGCTTGGAAGGGGCAGGGGTCTCTGGAAACACCATATATTTT
. . TRBJ1-6 TRBV9 CASSATGPRNSPLHF TGTGCCAGCAGCGCTACAGGGCCTCGTAATTCACCCCTCCACTTT
. . TRBJ1-2 TRBV19 CASSISGRQVGYGYTF TGTGCCAGTAGTATATCGGGACGACAGGTTGGCTATGGCTACACCTTC
. TRBD2 TRBJ2-1 TRBV11-2 CASSLDRPLAGVSSYNEQFF TGTGCCAGCAGCTTAGATCGTCCACTAGCGGGAGTTAGCTCCTACAATGAGCAGTTCTTC
. TRBD2 TRBJ2-1 TRBV30 CAWSTGLAGVNEQFF TGTGCCTGGAGTACCGGACTAGCGGGAGTCAATGAGCAGTTCTTC
. TRBD2 TRBJ2-7 TRBV9 CASSLEGTSGLDEQYF TGTGCCAGCAGCTTAGAGGGGACTAGCGGCCTCGACGAGCAGTACTTC